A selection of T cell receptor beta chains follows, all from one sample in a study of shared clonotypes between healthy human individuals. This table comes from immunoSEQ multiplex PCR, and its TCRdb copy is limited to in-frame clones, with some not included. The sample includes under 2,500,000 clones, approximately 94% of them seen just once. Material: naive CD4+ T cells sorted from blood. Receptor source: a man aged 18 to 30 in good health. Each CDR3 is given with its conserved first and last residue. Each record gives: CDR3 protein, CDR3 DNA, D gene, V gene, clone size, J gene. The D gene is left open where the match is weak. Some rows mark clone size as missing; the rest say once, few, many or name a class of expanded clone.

cdr3_aa: CAWRSADNEQFF; cdr3_nt: TGTGCCTGGAGGTCGGCGGACAATGAGCAGTTCTTC; d_call: .; v_call: TRBV30; clone_size: .; j_call: TRBJ2-1
cdr3_aa: CASTLRDGRRDYGYTF; cdr3_nt: TGCGCCAGCACCCTTCGGGACGGTCGGAGGGACTATGGCTACACCTTC; d_call: .; v_call: TRBV10-2; clone_size: once; j_call: TRBJ1-2
cdr3_aa: CASSSLGGYTF; cdr3_nt: TGTGCCAGCAGCTCCCTCGGGGGCTACACCTTC; d_call: .; v_call: TRBV7-9; clone_size: .; j_call: TRBJ1-2
cdr3_aa: CASSPRQGVDGYTF; cdr3_nt: TGTGCCAGCAGCCCCAGACAGGGTGTTGATGGCTACACCTTC; d_call: TRBD1; v_call: TRBV7-9; clone_size: once; j_call: TRBJ1-2
cdr3_aa: CASSLVTGQPQHF; cdr3_nt: TGTGCCAGCAGCTTAGTGACGGGGCAGCCCCAGCATTTT; d_call: .; v_call: TRBV7-6; clone_size: .; j_call: TRBJ1-5
cdr3_aa: CASSQGQPTWDIYEQYF; cdr3_nt: TGTGCCAGCAGCCAAGGACAGCCTACTTGGGACATCTACGAGCAGTACTTC; d_call: .; v_call: TRBV14; clone_size: .; j_call: TRBJ2-7
cdr3_aa: CASSGQGNYGYTF; cdr3_nt: TGTGCCAGCAGTGGACAGGGCAACTATGGCTACACCTTC; d_call: TRBD1; v_call: TRBV6-5; clone_size: .; j_call: TRBJ1-2
cdr3_aa: CASSKGKGNTIYF; cdr3_nt: TGTGCCAGCAGCAAAGGGAAGGGAAACACCATATATTTT; d_call: .; v_call: TRBV21-1; clone_size: .; j_call: TRBJ1-3
cdr3_aa: CASSPRTSGRAGETQYF; cdr3_nt: TGTGCCAGCAGCCCCCGGACTAGCGGGAGGGCCGGAGAGACCCAGTACTTC; d_call: TRBD2; v_call: TRBV7-2; clone_size: .; j_call: TRBJ2-5
cdr3_aa: CASSLDTGSQPQHF; cdr3_nt: TGTGCCAGCAGTTTAGACACCGGGTCTCAGCCCCAGCATTTT; d_call: .; v_call: TRBV27; clone_size: .; j_call: TRBJ1-5
cdr3_aa: CATSRETTGVQPQHF; cdr3_nt: TGTGCCACCAGCAGGGAAACGACAGGGGTTCAGCCCCAGCATTTT; d_call: TRBD1; v_call: TRBV15; clone_size: .; j_call: TRBJ1-5
cdr3_aa: CASSPLISESPLHF; cdr3_nt: TGTGCCAGCAGCCCCCTGATTTCTGAATCACCCCTCCACTTT; d_call: .; v_call: TRBV5-6; clone_size: .; j_call: TRBJ1-6
cdr3_aa: CASSNQGTNTGELFF; cdr3_nt: TGTGCCAGTAGTAATCAGGGAACGAACACCGGGGAGCTGTTTTTT; d_call: .; v_call: TRBV19; clone_size: once; j_call: TRBJ2-2
cdr3_aa: CASSFRALIAGPPPYEQYF; cdr3_nt: TGTGCCAGCAGCTTCAGGGCCCTCATAGCGGGTCCTCCCCCCTACGAGCAGTACTTC; d_call: TRBD2; v_call: TRBV7-2; clone_size: .; j_call: TRBJ2-7
cdr3_aa: CASSSKTGREAFF; cdr3_nt: TGTGCCAGCAGTTCCAAGACAGGGAGGGAAGCTTTCTTT; d_call: TRBD1; v_call: TRBV6-5; clone_size: .; j_call: TRBJ1-1
cdr3_aa: CASSWTLQTTNEKLFF; cdr3_nt: TGCGCCAGCAGTTGGACACTCCAAACAACTAATGAAAAACTGTTTTTT; d_call: .; v_call: TRBV10-2; clone_size: .; j_call: TRBJ1-4
cdr3_aa: CAWSVSLGYTF; cdr3_nt: TGTGCCTGGAGTGTAAGTTTGGGCTACACCTTC; d_call: .; v_call: TRBV30; clone_size: .; j_call: TRBJ1-2
cdr3_aa: CASSYADRGPYEQYF; cdr3_nt: TGTGCCAGCAGTTACGCCGACAGGGGGCCCTACGAGCAGTACTTC; d_call: TRBD1; v_call: TRBV6-5; clone_size: .; j_call: TRBJ2-7
cdr3_aa: CASGLLGGATEAFF; cdr3_nt: TGTGCTAGTGGTTTGCTTGGGGGGGCCACTGAAGCTTTCTTT; d_call: .; v_call: TRBV12-5; clone_size: .; j_call: TRBJ1-1
cdr3_aa: CASSRPGQGYQPQHF; cdr3_nt: TGTGCCAGCTCACGTCCGGGACAGGGGTATCAGCCCCAGCATTTT; d_call: TRBD1; v_call: TRBV18; clone_size: .; j_call: TRBJ1-5
cdr3_aa: CASSLLAGESTQYF; cdr3_nt: TGTGCCAGCAGCCTTCTAGCGGGGGAGAGTACGCAGTATTTT; d_call: TRBD2; v_call: TRBV7-2; clone_size: .; j_call: TRBJ2-3
cdr3_aa: CASSPVKVKGTYNSPLHF; cdr3_nt: TGTGCCAGCAGTCCCGTGAAAGTAAAAGGGACCTATAATTCACCCCTCCACTTT; d_call: .; v_call: TRBV27; clone_size: .; j_call: TRBJ1-6
cdr3_aa: CASSLVGTGIETQYF; cdr3_nt: TGTGCCAGCAGCTTAGTTGGGACTGGGATCGAGACCCAGTACTTC; d_call: .; v_call: TRBV11-2; clone_size: .; j_call: TRBJ2-5
cdr3_aa: CASSVRTGTLGELFF; cdr3_nt: TGTGCCAGCAGCGTAAGGACAGGCACCCTCGGGGAGCTGTTTTTT; d_call: TRBD1; v_call: TRBV9; clone_size: .; j_call: TRBJ2-2
cdr3_aa: CASSLGQGRGYEQYF; cdr3_nt: TGTGCCAGCAGCTTAGGTCAGGGGAGAGGATACGAGCAGTACTTC; d_call: .; v_call: TRBV7-2; clone_size: .; j_call: TRBJ2-7
cdr3_aa: CASSEGAGGYTF; cdr3_nt: TGTGCCAGCAGTGAGGGGGCAGGGGGCTACACCTTC; d_call: .; v_call: TRBV2; clone_size: .; j_call: TRBJ1-2
cdr3_aa: CASSLPPANTEAFF; cdr3_nt: TGTGCCAGCAGCTTACCCCCGGCGAACACTGAAGCTTTCTTT; d_call: .; v_call: TRBV7-9; clone_size: .; j_call: TRBJ1-1
cdr3_aa: CASSLQPGGAGEQYF; cdr3_nt: TGTGCCAGCAGTTTACAGCCAGGGGGCGCGGGGGAGCAGTACTTC; d_call: TRBD1; v_call: TRBV28; clone_size: .; j_call: TRBJ2-7
cdr3_aa: CAWSGGQPHGPQHF; cdr3_nt: TGTGCCTGGAGTGGGGGACAGCCCCATGGGCCCCAGCATTTT; d_call: TRBD1; v_call: TRBV30; clone_size: .; j_call: TRBJ1-5
cdr3_aa: CASSFTDSPSTDTQYF; cdr3_nt: TGTGCCAGCAGCTTCACAGACAGTCCTAGCACAGATACGCAGTATTTT; d_call: .; v_call: TRBV9; clone_size: .; j_call: TRBJ2-3
cdr3_aa: CARSFPPGELFF; cdr3_nt: TGTGCCAGAAGCTTCCCTCCCGGGGAGCTGTTTTTT; d_call: .; v_call: TRBV7-5; clone_size: .; j_call: TRBJ2-2
cdr3_aa: CASSKSSLGEQYF; cdr3_nt: TGCGCCAGCAGCAAGTCGTCCCTTGGCGAGCAGTACTTC; d_call: .; v_call: TRBV10-1; clone_size: .; j_call: TRBJ2-7
cdr3_aa: CASSLPPWAQYF; cdr3_nt: TGCGCCAGCAGTTTACCCCCATGGGCGCAGTATTTT; d_call: .; v_call: TRBV28; clone_size: .; j_call: TRBJ2-3
cdr3_aa: CANQRGEGTGELFF; cdr3_nt: TGTGCCAACCAGAGAGGGGAGGGCACCGGGGAGCTGTTTTTT; d_call: TRBD2; v_call: TRBV10-3; clone_size: .; j_call: TRBJ2-2
cdr3_aa: CASSPTGTSGGRQFF; cdr3_nt: TGTGCCAGCAGCCCTACCGGGACTAGCGGGGGGAGGCAGTTCTTC; d_call: TRBD2; v_call: TRBV7-9; clone_size: .; j_call: TRBJ2-1
cdr3_aa: CASSLDLSGQALFYEQYF; cdr3_nt: TGCGCCAGCAGCTTGGATCTTTCCGGACAGGCGCTGTTTTACGAGCAGTACTTC; d_call: TRBD1; v_call: TRBV5-1; clone_size: .; j_call: TRBJ2-7
cdr3_aa: CASSLGVWGKSSPLHF; cdr3_nt: TGTGCCAGCAGCTTAGGGGTGTGGGGAAAAAGTTCACCCCTCCACTTT; d_call: .; v_call: TRBV11-2; clone_size: .; j_call: TRBJ1-6
cdr3_aa: CASSRKEDRHEQYF; cdr3_nt: TGTGCCAGCAGCCGAAAAGAGGACAGGCACGAGCAGTACTTC; d_call: TRBD1; v_call: TRBV27; clone_size: .; j_call: TRBJ2-7
cdr3_aa: CASSYSGLAGYNEQFF; cdr3_nt: TGTGCCAGCAGTTACTCGGGACTAGCGGGCTACAATGAGCAGTTCTTC; d_call: TRBD2; v_call: TRBV6-6; clone_size: .; j_call: TRBJ2-1
cdr3_aa: CASSLDRLRLFF; cdr3_nt: TGTGCCAGCAGCTTAGACAGGCTTAGGCTGTTTTTT; d_call: .; v_call: TRBV7-9; clone_size: .; j_call: TRBJ2-2
cdr3_aa: CASSPDVGGYTF; cdr3_nt: TGTGCCAGCAGCCCCGACGTGGGTGGCTACACCTTC; d_call: .; v_call: TRBV7-3; clone_size: .; j_call: TRBJ1-2
cdr3_aa: CASSESGLGAYEQYF; cdr3_nt: TGTGCCAGCAGTGAATCGGGATTAGGAGCCTACGAGCAGTACTTC; d_call: .; v_call: TRBV25-1; clone_size: .; j_call: TRBJ2-7
cdr3_aa: CASSPGLAINEQFF; cdr3_nt: TGCGCCAGCAGCCCGGGACTAGCGATCAATGAGCAGTTCTTC; d_call: TRBD2; v_call: TRBV5-1; clone_size: .; j_call: TRBJ2-1
cdr3_aa: CASNRGDSNYGYTF; cdr3_nt: TGTGCCAGCAACCGGGGGGACTCTAACTATGGCTACACCTTC; d_call: .; v_call: TRBV5-6; clone_size: .; j_call: TRBJ1-2
cdr3_aa: CASSQISGSYYNEQFF; cdr3_nt: TGTGCCAGCAGCCAAATTAGCGGGAGTTATTACAATGAGCAGTTCTTC; d_call: TRBD2; v_call: TRBV5-4; clone_size: .; j_call: TRBJ2-1
cdr3_aa: CASSLDRGYEQYF; cdr3_nt: TGCGCCAGCAGCTTGGACAGGGGGTACGAGCAGTACTTC; d_call: TRBD1; v_call: TRBV5-1; clone_size: few; j_call: TRBJ2-7
cdr3_aa: CASSFRAISSYNSPLHF; cdr3_nt: TGTGCCAGCAGCTTCCGGGCTATCAGCTCCTATAATTCACCCCTCCACTTT; d_call: .; v_call: TRBV5-8; clone_size: .; j_call: TRBJ1-6
cdr3_aa: CASSESGRSPLAKNIQYF; cdr3_nt: TGTGCCAGCAGTGAATCGGGACGATCCCCCCTAGCCAAAAACATTCAGTACTTC; d_call: .; v_call: TRBV25-1; clone_size: .; j_call: TRBJ2-4
cdr3_aa: CASSHDSRGRDTQYF; cdr3_nt: TGTGCCAGCAGCCATGACTCGAGGGGTCGGGATACGCAGTATTTT; d_call: .; v_call: TRBV6-5; clone_size: .; j_call: TRBJ2-3
cdr3_aa: CASSTQGPAYGYTF; cdr3_nt: TGTGCCAGCAGTACCCAAGGGCCGGCGTATGGCTACACCTTC; d_call: .; v_call: TRBV2; clone_size: .; j_call: TRBJ1-2
cdr3_aa: CASTILASQAYEQYF; cdr3_nt: TGTGCCAGCACCATCCTAGCTTCCCAAGCCTACGAGCAGTACTTC; d_call: .; v_call: TRBV6-1; clone_size: .; j_call: TRBJ2-7
cdr3_aa: CASSLAPWMGDTEAFF; cdr3_nt: TGTGCCAGCAGCTTGGCGCCGTGGATGGGCGACACTGAAGCTTTCTTT; d_call: .; v_call: TRBV5-6; clone_size: .; j_call: TRBJ1-1
cdr3_aa: CASSPPAGTGYYGYTF; cdr3_nt: TGTGCCAGCAGTCCCCCAGCCGGGACGGGTTACTATGGCTACACCTTC; d_call: .; v_call: TRBV28; clone_size: .; j_call: TRBJ1-2
cdr3_aa: CASSEDRVYTEAFF; cdr3_nt: TGTGCCAGCAGCGAGGACAGGGTTTACACTGAAGCTTTCTTT; d_call: TRBD1; v_call: TRBV7-2; clone_size: .; j_call: TRBJ1-1
cdr3_aa: CASSYSYWGYNEQFF; cdr3_nt: TGTGCCAGCAGCTATTCTTACTGGGGCTACAATGAGCAGTTCTTC; d_call: .; v_call: TRBV6-1; clone_size: many; j_call: TRBJ2-1
cdr3_aa: CASSLARLAGGITDTQYF; cdr3_nt: TGCGCCAGCAGCTTGGCCCGGCTAGCGGGGGGGATCACAGATACGCAGTATTTT; d_call: TRBD2; v_call: TRBV5-1; clone_size: .; j_call: TRBJ2-3
cdr3_aa: CASRIPGQGREMNTEAFF; cdr3_nt: TGTGCCAGCAGAATCCCGGGACAGGGGAGGGAGATGAACACTGAAGCTTTCTTT; d_call: TRBD1; v_call: TRBV6-4; clone_size: once; j_call: TRBJ1-1
cdr3_aa: CASSSPGETYEQYF; cdr3_nt: TGTGCCAGTAGTTCCCCAGGGGAAACCTACGAGCAGTACTTC; d_call: .; v_call: TRBV19; clone_size: .; j_call: TRBJ2-7
cdr3_aa: CASSLGHGYEQYF; cdr3_nt: TGTGCCAGCAGTCTAGGGCACGGGTACGAGCAGTACTTC; d_call: .; v_call: TRBV25-1; clone_size: once; j_call: TRBJ2-7
cdr3_aa: CASSRDGNYGYTF; cdr3_nt: TGCGCCAGCAGCCGGGACGGAAACTATGGCTACACCTTC; d_call: .; v_call: TRBV10-1; clone_size: .; j_call: TRBJ1-2